This entry lists 6 T cell receptor beta chains sequenced from one sample in a study of OX40 agonist ivuxolimab in advanced cancers. Clones were read by immunoSEQ multiplex PCR, and TCRdb kept only the in-frame ones, dropping some. Of around 29,000 clones listed, around 84% are singletons. Sequencing was performed on CD4+ or CD8+ T cells sorted from blood, taken in a trial of the OX40 agonist ivuxolimab. The receptors originated from an adult with an advanced solid tumor such as melanoma, head and neck, liver or kidney cancer.

V and J are TRBV28 and TRBJ2-7; TRBD1 aligns across 7 bases. Germline lookup yields CDR1 MDHEN and CDR2 SYDVKM. V trimming: 3 bases; J trimming: 3 bases; junction bases outside the gene matches: 8. The CDR3 runs to 15 residues. CDR3 bases: TGTGCCAGCAGTTTCTACAGGGGCCCATTCTACGAGCAGTACTTC. Residues: CASSFYRGPFYEQYF.

The chain links TRBV7-9 to TRBJ2-1, with 7 bases fitting TRBD2. The V gene end was trimmed by 2 bases and the J gene end by 4 bases; junction bases not matched to a gene: 5. From germline, CDR1 is SEHNR and CDR2 FQNEAQ (reference sequence). The CDR3 length is 15 residues. The CDR3 nucleotides are TGTGCCAGCAGCTTAACGCGGGAGAAATACAATGAGCAGTTCTTC. This gives the protein CASSLTREKYNEQFF.

The chain employs TRBV27 and TRBJ2-7; possible D gene TRBD2, 6 bases. This CDR3 is 16 amino acids long. Germline CDR1 and CDR2: MNHEY and SMNVEV (reference sequence). The V end was cut by 0 bases, the J end by 3 bases, with 15 bases between. In DNA form, the CDR3 reads TGTGCCAGCAGTTTATCACACCGGCGGGAATACTACGAGCAGTACTTC. Translation gives CASSLSHRREYYEQYF.

The rearrangement uses TRBV7-8 and TRBJ2-3, with 7 positions matching TRBD2. The CDR3 covers 17 residues. J gave up 3 bases and V 1 base, and 10 bases lay outside the gene matches. CDR1 is SGHVS and CDR2 is FQNEAQ in the germline V gene. CDR3 bases: TGTGCCAGCAGCTTAGTTAGGTCTAGCGGTCTGACAGATACGCAGTATTTT. It codes for CASSLVRSSGLTDTQYF.

CDR3 in amino acids: CASSLVGGIVDTQYF. The CDR3, as DNA: TGTGCCAGCAGCTTAGTGGGCGGAATTGTGGATACGCAGTATTTT. The rearrangement uses TRBV7-9 and TRBJ2-3; no firm D call. The germline V gene encodes CDR1 SEHNR and CDR2 FQNEAQ (reference sequence). V lost 1 base and J 6 bases, leaving 14 bases between the germline ends. This CDR3 is 15 amino acids long.

This clone is large (0.1 to 1%) within its sample. V gene TRBV10-3 combines with J gene TRBJ2-7; 7 bases match TRBD2. From germline, CDR1 is ENHRY and CDR2 SYGVKD. The CDR3 is 14 residues long. The J segment lost 1 base and the V segment lost 8 bases, leaving 8 bases of the junction unmatched. The CDR3 region is CAISWGGDSYEQYF. Here the CDR3 DNA reads TGTGCCATCTCCTGGGGAGGGGATTCCTACGAGCAGTACTTC.